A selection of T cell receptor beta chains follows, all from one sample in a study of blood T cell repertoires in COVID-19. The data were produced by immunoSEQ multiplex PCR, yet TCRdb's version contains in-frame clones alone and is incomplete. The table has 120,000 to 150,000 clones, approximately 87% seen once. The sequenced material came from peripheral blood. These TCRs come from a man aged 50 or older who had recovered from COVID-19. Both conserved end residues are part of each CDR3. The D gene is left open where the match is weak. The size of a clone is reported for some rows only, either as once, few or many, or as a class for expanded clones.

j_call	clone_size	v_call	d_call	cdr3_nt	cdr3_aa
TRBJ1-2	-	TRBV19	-	TGTGCCAGTAGTATAGGGGTTGGAGGATCCTATGGCTACACCTTC	CASSIGVGGSYGYTF
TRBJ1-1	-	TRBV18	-	TGTGCCAGCTCACCAACACTGAACACTGAAGCTTTCTTT	CASSPTLNTEAFF
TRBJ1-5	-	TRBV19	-	TGTGCCAGTAGTATTGTGAAAACCGGGGGCAATCAGCCCCAGCATTTT	CASSIVKTGGNQPQHF
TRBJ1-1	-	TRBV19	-	TGTGCCAGTAGTAATCTGGGAGGTGGCACTGAAGCTTTCTTT	CASSNLGGGTEAFF
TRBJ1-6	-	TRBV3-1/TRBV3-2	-	TGTGCCAGCAGCCAAGAAATGACGGGAAATTCACCCCTCCACTTT	CASSQEMTGNSPLHF
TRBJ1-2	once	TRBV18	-	TGTGCCAGCTCACCAGACAGTTCCTATGGCTACACCTTC	CASSPDSSYGYTF
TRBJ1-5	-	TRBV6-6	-	TGTGCCAGCAGAACAGATAGCAATCAGCCCCAGCATTTT	CASRTDSNQPQHF
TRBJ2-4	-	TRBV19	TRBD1	TGTGCCAGTAGGGACAGGAGCGTAGCCAAAAACATTCAGTACTTC	CASRDRSVAKNIQYF
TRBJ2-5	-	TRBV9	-	TGTGCCAGCAGCCCCCGGCTAGCCCAAGAGACCCAGTACTTC	CASSPRLAQETQYF
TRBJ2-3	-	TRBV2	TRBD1	TGTGCCAGCAGTCATCCACAGACAGGGGGCACAGATACGCAGTATTTT	CASSHPQTGGTDTQYF
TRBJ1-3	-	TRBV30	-	TGTGCCTGGGACCTGCAGGGGTATGGAAACACCATATATTTT	CAWDLQGYGNTIYF
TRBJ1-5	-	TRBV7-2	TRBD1	TGTGCCAGCAGCGTTAACAGGGGCGGCCAGCCCCAGCATTTT	CASSVNRGGQPQHF
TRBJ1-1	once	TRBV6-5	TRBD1	TGTGCCAGCAGGAACCAACAGGGGAGAGAGTTTGAAGCTTTCTTT	CASRNQQGREFEAFF
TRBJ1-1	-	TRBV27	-	TGTGCCAGCAGTTCGTCCGGGACATTGAACACTGAAGCTTTCTTT	CASSSSGTLNTEAFF
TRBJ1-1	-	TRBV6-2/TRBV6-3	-	TGTGCCAGCAGCGATTTTAGAGAAGCTTTCTTT	CASSDFREAFF
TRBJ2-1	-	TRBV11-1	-	TGTGCCAGCAGCGGCGACAGGTACAATGAGCAGTTCTTC	CASSGDRYNEQFF
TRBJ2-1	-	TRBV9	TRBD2	TGTGCCAGCAGCCCAAGTCGGCTAGCGGGGGGCCAGAGCTCCTACAATGAGCAGTTCTTC	CASSPSRLAGGQSSYNEQFF
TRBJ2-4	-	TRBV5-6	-	TGTGCCAGCAGCTTGGTCACAGGGACGAACATTCAGTACTTC	CASSLVTGTNIQYF
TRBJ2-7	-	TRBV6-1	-	TGTGCCAGCAGTGAAGCCCCAGACTACGAGCAGTACTTC	CASSEAPDYEQYF
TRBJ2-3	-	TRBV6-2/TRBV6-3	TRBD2	TGTGCCAGCAGCTATAGCGGGGGGCCGCCTGATACGCAGTATTTT	CASSYSGGPPDTQYF
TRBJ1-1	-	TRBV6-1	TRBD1	TGTGCCAGCAGTGAAAAGGGACAGGAGTTTAGCGCTTTCTTT	CASSEKGQEFSAFF
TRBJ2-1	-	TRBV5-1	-	TGCGCCAGCAGCTTCAATGCGGGGAGCTCCTACAATGAGCAGTTCTTC	CASSFNAGSSYNEQFF
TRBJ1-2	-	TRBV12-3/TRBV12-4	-	TGTGCCAGCAGTTTAATGCGGAGTGGCTACACCTTC	CASSLMRSGYTF
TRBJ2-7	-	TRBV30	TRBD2	TGTGCCTGGAGTCCCCCGTCGGGGGGGTACTACGAGCAGTACTTC	CAWSPPSGGYYEQYF
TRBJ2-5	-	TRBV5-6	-	TGTGCCAGCAGCTTGGGGCGGTTCCAAGAGACCCAGTACTTC	CASSLGRFQETQYF
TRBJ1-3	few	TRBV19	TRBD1	TGTGCCAGTGCCGCGGACAGGGGAAACACCATATATTTT	CASAADRGNTIYF
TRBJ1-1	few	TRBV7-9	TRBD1	TGTGCCAGCGGAACGGGACAGGCGAGCGCTGAAGCTTTCTTT	CASGTGQASAEAFF
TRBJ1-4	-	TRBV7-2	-	TGTGCCAGCAGCTTAAGGAGCCTCAGTGAAAAACTGTTTTTT	CASSLRSLSEKLFF
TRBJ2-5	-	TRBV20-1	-	TGCAGTGCCCCCCTGCGAGAGACCCAGTACTTC	CSAPLRETQYF
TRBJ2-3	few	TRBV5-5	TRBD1	TGTGCCAGTTCGGGACAGGGTGGCACAGATACGCAGTATTTT	CASSGQGGTDTQYF
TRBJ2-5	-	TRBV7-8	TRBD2	TGTGCCACCAAATGGGGCGGGGGGACCCAAGAGACCCAGTACTTC	CATKWGGGTQETQYF
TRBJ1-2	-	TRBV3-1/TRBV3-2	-	TGTGCCAGCAGCCAGGACCCGGGGATCGATGGCTACACCTTC	CASSQDPGIDGYTF
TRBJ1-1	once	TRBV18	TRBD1	TGTGCCAGCTCACCAAGTATTGGTGGACAGGGGACTCGAAACACTGAAGCTTTCTTT	CASSPSIGGQGTRNTEAFF
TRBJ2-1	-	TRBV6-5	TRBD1	TGTGCCAGCGGTTTCGGCACAGGGGGCGGTGAGCAGTTCTTC	CASGFGTGGGEQFF
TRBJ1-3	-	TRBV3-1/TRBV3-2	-	TGTGCCAGCAGCCAAGACCAGGTACCAGGAAACACCATATATTTT	CASSQDQVPGNTIYF
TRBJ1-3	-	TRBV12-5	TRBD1	TGTGCTAGTGGTTTGACTCAGGGGGGGACAGGGTCTGGAAACACCATATATTTT	CASGLTQGGTGSGNTIYF
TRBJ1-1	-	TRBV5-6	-	TGTGCCAGCAGCTTGGGTCATGCGGGGGCTGAAGCTTTCTTT	CASSLGHAGAEAFF